One and the same sample provided the 14 T cell receptor beta chains below, sequenced in a study of T cell repertoires in cytomegalovirus infection. No antigen is known for these receptors. TCRdb independently ran MiXCR on the reads; one entry per CDR3 protein. The sample has around 710,000 distinct CDR3 sequences, roughly 29% seen once. Sequences were derived from cultured CD8+ T cells from PBMCs, sampled from culture after CMV antigen stimulation. The receptors were gathered from a human donor in good health (CMV status not recorded). Some clones in this sample may be carry-over from other donors' samples.

This chain connects TRBV6-2 or TRBV6-3 to TRBJ1-5; possibly TRBD1 for D (5 bases). Germline lookup yields CDR1 MNHEY and CDR2 SVGEGT. The length of the CDR3 is 17 residues. Trimming shortened V by 2 bases and J by 0 bases, and 14 bases separated the two germline ends. CDR3 in amino acids: CASSYTDSIYSNQPQHF. The DNA of the CDR3 is TGTGCCAGCAGTTACACCGACAGCATCTATAGCAATCAGCCCCAGCATTTT.

The chain employs TRBV5-5 and TRBJ1-5; maybe TRBD1 (6 bases). The CDR3 contains 16 residues. Deletions cut 1 base from V and 1 base from J, with 12 bases between. Per germline, CDR1 SGHKS and CDR2 YYEKEE (reference sequence). CDR3 DNA sequence: TGTGCCAGCAGCTTGTACCGGGGGCCGAGCAATCAGCCCCAGCATTTT. Amino acid sequence: CASSLYRGPSNQPQHF. The variable domain in full, completed from reference TRBV5-5 and TRBJ1-5, reads DAGVTQSPTHLIKTRGQQVTLRCSPISGHKSVSWYQQVLGQGPQFIFQYYEKEERGRGNFPDRFSARQFPNYSSELNVNALLLGDSALYLCASSLYRGPSNQPQHFGDGTRLSIL.

This clonotype was seen a few times. The chain uses TRBV7-2 and TRBJ1-5, with 9 bases identical to TRBD1. The trim removed 5 bases at V and 4 bases at J, leaving 12 bases unmatched. The CDR3 runs 17 residues. Germline assignment: CDR1 SGHTA and CDR2 FQGNSA. In DNA, the CDR3 is TGTGCCAGCAGCCGCAGCTACAGGGGGCGCATGAATCAGCCCCAGCATTTT. It yields the protein CASSRSYRGRMNQPQHF.

This clonotype was detected many times. The chain combines TRBV2 with TRBJ2-6; D may be TRBD2 (6 bases). Germline CDR1 is SNHLY and CDR2 is FYNNEI. The CDR3 sequence is 15 residues long. Trimming removed 10 bases from V and 2 bases from J, with 15 bases in between. The CDR3 bases are TGTGCCAAATGGGGGGTACACCCTGGGGCCAACGTCCTGACTTTC. This sequence encodes CAKWGVHPGANVLTF.

This chain connects TRBV6-2 or TRBV6-3 to TRBJ2-7; D may correspond to TRBD1 or TRBD2 (5 bases each). V lost 7 bases and J 2 bases, leaving 18 bases between the germline ends. The CDR3 covers 15 residues. Germline V lookup: CDR1 MNHEY, CDR2 SVGEGT. CDR3 in amino acids: CASTKVSGDPYEQYF. The DNA for the CDR3 is TGTGCCAGCACAAAGGTTTCCGGGGACCCCTACGAGCAGTACTTC.

This chain uses TRBV4-1 with TRBJ2-7; 12 bases are a match to TRBD1. Germline V gives CDR1 MGHRA, CDR2 YSYEKL. Trimming took 4 bases from V and 6 from J; bases not matched to a gene: 4. This CDR3 is built from 14 residues. The CDR3 sequence is CASSPRDRGREQYV. CDR3 in DNA: TGCGCCAGCAGCCCCCGGGACAGGGGGCGCGAGCAGTACGTC.

This clonotype was observed a few times. The chain's CDR3 is CASSLVGTDYEQYF. CDR3 DNA sequence: TGTGCCAGCAGCTTAGTTGGGACGGACTACGAGCAGTACTTC. This chain joins TRBV11-2 and TRBJ2-7; D may correspond to TRBD1 or TRBD2 (5 bases each). V dropped 1 base and J dropped 3 bases, with 10 bases sitting between them. Germline CDR1 and CDR2: SGHAT and FQNNGV. The CDR3 spans 14 residues. Drawing the rest from reference TRBV11-2 and TRBJ2-7, the complete variable domain is EAGVAQSPRYKIIEKRQSVAFWCNPISGHATLYWYQQILGQGPKLLIQFQNNGVVDDSQLPKDRFSAERLKGVDSTLKIQPAKLEDSAVYLCASSLVGTDYEQYFGPGTRLTVT.

V usage is TRBV7-6 and J usage is TRBJ2-7; D unclear. The germline V gene encodes CDR1 SGHVS and CDR2 FNYEAQ. The CDR3 consists of 15 residues. The V gene lost 5 bases and the J gene lost 2 bases, with 16 bases spanning the gap. CDR3 in DNA: TGTGCCAGCAGCCTACTACTTGGGTGGGCCTACGAGCAGTACTTC. This sequence encodes CASSLLLGWAYEQYF.

The gene calls are TRBV6-6 and TRBJ2-1; 10 bases map to TRBD2. The ends lost 8 bases at V and 6 bases at J; junction bases unmatched: 4. Germline assignment: CDR1 MNHNY and CDR2 SVGAGI (reference sequence). The CDR3 is 13 amino acids. For the CDR3, the DNA is TGTGCCAGCGTTACTAGCGGGGTCAATGAGCAGTTCTTC. Protein product: CASVTSGVNEQFF.

This chain joins TRBV20-1 and TRBJ2-4; no firm D call. The V end lost 0 bases, the J end lost 1 base, and 10 bases lay between the germline ends. This CDR3 contains 15 residues. Germline V gene sequence: CDR1 DFQATT, CDR2 SNEGSKA (reference sequence). The CDR3 reads CSARDREGAKNIQYF. Here the CDR3 DNA reads TGCAGTGCTAGAGATCGAGAAGGGGCCAAAAACATTCAGTACTTC.

The chain recombines TRBV5-6 with TRBJ2-7; D may be TRBD1 (6 bases). There are 14 residues in the CDR3. CDR1 is SGHDT, CDR2 YYEEEE, per germline. V was clipped by 0 bases and J by 6 bases, with 13 bases between them. CDR3 DNA sequence: TGTGCCAGCAGCTTGGCTGGCAGGGGCCGCGAGCAGTACTTC. Translating it yields CASSLAGRGREQYF.

The rearrangement joins TRBV19 to TRBJ1-1; D may be TRBD1 (6 bases). CDR1 is LNHDA and CDR2 is SQIVND in the germline V gene (reference sequence). The CDR3 is 15 residues long. Trimming pared 4 bases from V and 0 bases from J, leaving 12 bases between. CDR3 nucleotides: TGTGCCAGTAGTAATCAGACAGGACTGAACACTGAAGCTTTCTTT. This sequence encodes CASSNQTGLNTEAFF.

This clonotype was detected only a few times. The chain links TRBV19 to TRBJ2-1; 11 bases are a match to TRBD2. The CDR3 extends over 15 amino acids. Trimming cost V 2 bases and J 7 bases; bases outside gene matches: 4. Looked up from germline, CDR1 is LNHDA and CDR2 is SQIVND (reference sequence). CDR3 loop: CASSITSGGGNEQFF. DNA of the CDR3: TGTGCCAGTAGTATAACTAGCGGGGGAGGGAATGAGCAGTTCTTC.

This clonotype turned up a few times. The chain employs TRBV19 and TRBJ2-5, with D unclear. Germline loops: CDR1 LNHDA, CDR2 SQIVND (reference sequence). V was clipped by 8 bases and J by 2 bases, with 18 bases between them. CDR3 length: 15 amino acids. CDR3 nucleotides: TGTGCCAGTCCCCAAGCTCCGGTGGGACAAGAGACCCAGTACTTC. This codes for CASPQAPVGQETQYF.